There are many counts of the clone carrying this TCR beta chain. The junction does not match germline at one end; this may be a read error. The CDR3 has 17 amino acids. Germline V gene data show CDR1 as SNHLY and CDR2 as FYNNEI. The sample comes from a study of T cells in Graves' hyperthyroidism and ophthalmopathy. The source material, RNA transcripts, was used to amplify TCR beta CDR3 regions. The HTBI primer set was used in a first-round RT-PCR of the TCR CDR3. TCRdb reprocessed the multiplex PCR reads with MiXCR, giving one entry per CDR3 protein. The sample records about 600,000 distinct CDR3 sequences, approximately 16% being singletons.

Sequenced input: blood. The receptor was isolated from a middle-aged woman with Graves' ophthalmopathy. The chain has TRBV2 and TRBJ2-7, with 15 bases that match TRBD2. The CDR3 protein is CASSDGTSGRNDYGQYF. Here the CDR3 DNA reads TGTGCCAGCAGTGACGGGACTAGCGGGAGGAATGACTACGGGCAGTACTTC.